One sample yielded the 29 T cell receptor beta chains listed below, sequenced in a study of cytomegalovirus exposure and HLA in healthy donors. Use of 60 Vbeta and 13 Jbeta primers characterized the PCR. Some clones are missing from TCRdb's copy, which holds only in-frame ones; the method was immunoSEQ multiplex PCR. This repertoire shows about 210,000 clones, about 85% found once; its top ten account for roughly 10%. The material sequenced was PBMCs. All receptors come from a woman aged 50 to 65 in good health and CMV-seropositive.

The J gene is TRBJ2-7, the V gene TRBV4-3; 9 positions match TRBD2. CDR3 length: 17 amino acids. The germline V gene encodes CDR1 LGHNA and CDR2 YSLEER. J lost 1 base, V lost 3 bases, and 10 bases had no gene match. The CDR3 sequence is CASSHSSGGGESYEQYF. The DNA for the CDR3 is TGCGCCAGCAGCCACTCCTCGGGCGGGGGGGAGTCCTACGAGCAGTACTTC.

The V gene is TRBV7-6, the J gene TRBJ2-3; 13 bases align to TRBD2. Trimming at V came to 5 bases and at J to 5 bases, leaving 4 bases not matched to a gene. Germline CDR1 reads SGHVS; CDR2 reads FNYEAQ. The CDR3 runs 15 residues. The CDR3 spells CASSTTSGGGDTQYF. The DNA of the CDR3 is TGTGCCAGCAGCACAACTAGCGGGGGGGGAGATACGCAGTATTTT.

Only a few counts were recorded for this clone. The chain couples TRBV7-8 to TRBJ1-1; the match to TRBD1 covers 7 bases. J lost 1 base, V lost 0 bases, and 11 bases had no gene match. Germline V gene lookup returns CDR1 SGHVS and CDR2 FQNEAQ. The CDR3 sequence is 18 residues long. The CDR3 DNA reads TGTGCCAGCAGCTTAGCGTTAGGGCTCAGGGGGGCGAACACTGAAGCTTTCTTT. This encodes CASSLALGLRGANTEAFF.

The V call is TRBV7-9, the J call TRBJ2-4; tentatively, D is TRBD2 (5 bases). V gave up 1 base and J gave up 1 base, with 5 bases separating them. Germline V gene data show CDR1 as SEHNR and CDR2 as FQNEAQ (reference sequence). The CDR3 extends over 14 amino acids. The CDR3 coding sequence is TGTGCCAGCAGCTTAGGCGGGGCCAAAAACATTCAGTACTTC. Translated: CASSLGGAKNIQYF.

The rearrangement joins TRBV7-2 to TRBJ2-1, with 8 bases matching TRBD2. V shed 5 bases and J 0 bases; nucleotides not matched to a gene: 3. This CDR3 is built from 15 residues. Germline V CDR1 and CDR2: SGHTA, FQGNSA. CDR3 sequence (DNA): TGTGCCAGCAGCCAGCGGGGGAGCTCCTACAATGAGCAGTTCTTC. Amino acids: CASSQRGSSYNEQFF. Full variable domain (outside the CDR3, taken from reference TRBV7-2 and TRBJ2-1): GAGVSQSPSNKVTEKGKDVELRCDPISGHTALYWYRQSLGQGLEFLIYFQGNSAPDKSGLPSDRFSAERTGGSVSTLTIQRTQQEDSAVYLCASSQRGSSYNEQFFGPGTRLTVL.

CDR3 sequence reads: CASSSGLINSPLHF. The CDR3 DNA reads as TGTGCCAGCAGCTCCGGACTGATTAATTCACCCCTCCACTTT. The J gene is TRBJ1-6, the V gene TRBV7-9; no firm D call. The CDR3 consists of 14 residues. Germline assignment: CDR1 SEHNR and CDR2 FQNEAQ (reference sequence). V lost 4 bases, J lost 6 bases, and 10 bases lay in between.

This clone was recorded once. The chain recombines TRBV15 with TRBJ1-1; TRBD1 agrees at 8 bases. CDR1 LNHNV and CDR2 YYDKDF come from the germline V gene (reference sequence). J gave up 0 bases and V 3 bases, and 0 bases lay outside the gene matches. The CDR3 is 14 amino acids. DNA of the CDR3: TGTGCCACCAGCAGGGACAGGGTGAACACTGAAGCTTTCTTT. This gives the protein CATSRDRVNTEAFF.

This clone was picked up one time. This sequence joins TRBV27 and TRBJ2-7; D is possibly TRBD2 (7 bases). Germline V CDR1 and CDR2: MNHEY, SMNVEV (reference sequence). This CDR3 spans 14 amino acids. The V end lost 2 bases, the J end lost 5 bases, and 13 bases lay between the germline ends. The DNA of the CDR3 is TGTGCCAGCAGTTTAGGGGGGGCGTTCCACGAGCAGTACTTC. Translated: CASSLGGAFHEQYF.

The chain uses TRBV7-9 and TRBJ2-7, with unresolved D. Deletions cut 2 bases from V and 3 bases from J, with 17 bases between. CDR1 and CDR2 (germline): SEHNR, FQNEAQ (reference sequence). The CDR3 runs 16 residues. CDR3 sequence (DNA): TGTGCCAGCAGCTTAATGCCAGGAACCACCAGCTACGAGCAGTACTTC. Protein sequence: CASSLMPGTTSYEQYF. Together with reference TRBV7-9 and TRBJ2-7, the CDR3 gives the full variable domain: DTGVSQNPRHKITKRGQNVTFRCDPISEHNRLYWYRQTLGQGPEFLTYFQNEAQLEKSRLLSDRFSAERPKGSFSTLEIQRTEQGDSAMYLCASSLMPGTTSYEQYFGPGTRLTVT.

This clone came up once. The chain has TRBV7-9 and TRBJ1-2; D is ambiguous. Looked up from germline, CDR1 is SEHNR and CDR2 is FQNEAQ (reference sequence). The V end was cut by 5 bases, the J end by 4 bases, with 8 bases between. This CDR3 is built from 12 residues. The CDR3 protein is CASSPHGYGYTF. The DNA for the CDR3 is TGTGCCAGCAGCCCCCACGGCTATGGCTACACCTTC.

This clone turned up a few times. Additional DNA sequences in this sample encode the identical CDR3. The CDR3 region is CASSSRGTEAFF. For the CDR3, the DNA is TGTGCCAGTAGTAGTCGAGGTACTGAAGCTTTCTTT. This chain joins TRBV19 and TRBJ1-1, with D hard to call. The germline gives CDR1 LNHDA, CDR2 SQIVND (reference sequence). This CDR3 spans 12 amino acids. Trimming took 4 bases from V and 5 from J, leaving 8 bases between them.

This chain joins TRBV6-1 and TRBJ1-2; TRBD1 might be the D (5 bases). There are 14 residues in the CDR3. The V end lost 4 bases, the J end lost 4 bases, and 13 bases lay between the germline ends. From germline, CDR1 is MNHNS and CDR2 SASEGT. Here the CDR3 DNA reads TGTGCCAGCAGTGGGTCAGGGTTCATCTATGGCTACACCTTC. Translation: CASSGSGFIYGYTF.

The rearrangement joins TRBV27 to TRBJ2-1, with 9 bases aligning to TRBD2. J was trimmed by 8 bases and V by 2 bases; bases with no gene match: 7. The CDR3 has 15 residues. The germline V gene has CDR1 MNHEY and CDR2 SMNVEV (reference sequence). The CDR3: CASSLGTSSLDEQFF. The CDR3 DNA reads as TGTGCCAGCAGTTTAGGGACTAGCTCTTTGGATGAGCAGTTCTTC.

In its sample, this clone was seen once. The genes are TRBV29-1 and TRBJ2-5; a possible D gene is TRBD1 (6 bases). Germline-derived CDR1 and CDR2 are SQVTM and ANQGSEA. There are 10 residues in the CDR3. Trimming shortened V by 7 bases and J by 14 bases, and 17 bases separated the two germline ends. This chain's CDR3 is CSAGDRHIYF. The CDR3 nucleotides read TGCAGCGCTGGAGACAGGCATATTTACTTC.

This chain uses TRBV6-5 with TRBJ2-5; possible D gene TRBD2, 6 bases. The CDR3 is made up of 13 amino acids. CDR1 MNHEY and CDR2 SVGAGI come from the germline V gene. Between the trimmed V and J ends, which lost 11 bases and 4 bases, there was a span of 17 bases. The CDR3 coding sequence is TGTGCCGCTAGCCGGAGGGGAACAGAGACCCAGTACTTC. Translated, it gives CAASRRGTETQYF.

The chain recombines TRBV6-5 with TRBJ2-7, with 11 bases lining up with TRBD1. This CDR3 region has 13 residues. CDR1 MNHEY and CDR2 SVGAGI come from the germline V gene. V shed 11 bases and J 4 bases; nucleotides not matched to a gene: 7. The CDR3: CALWTGGYYEQYF. The DNA of the CDR3 is TGTGCCCTTTGGACAGGGGGCTATTACGAGCAGTACTTC.

The rearrangement joins TRBV30 to TRBJ1-1; 8 bases fit TRBD1. CDR3 size: 13 residues. Germline V gene data show CDR1 as GTSNPN and CDR2 as SVGIG (reference sequence). V lost 2 bases, J lost 6 bases, and 5 bases stayed unmatched. The CDR3 region has the DNA TGTGCCTGGAGTACGACAGGGGTCGCTGAAGCTTTCTTT. Its protein is CAWSTTGVAEAFF.

A single count supports this clone. This chain joins TRBV5-1 and TRBJ2-7; 11 bases map to TRBD2. Germline V CDR1 and CDR2: SGHRS, YFSETQ. The J segment lost 2 bases and the V segment lost 4 bases, leaving 2 bases of the junction unmatched. This CDR3 is built from 14 residues. The CDR3, as DNA: TGCGCCAGCAGCACTAGCGGGGGTGCCTACGAGCAGTACTTC. Protein: CASSTSGGAYEQYF.

This sequence joins TRBV25-1 and TRBJ1-4; TRBD1 agrees at 7 bases. This CDR3 has 15 amino acids. Germline V CDR1 and CDR2: MGHDK, SYGVNS. V dropped 2 bases and J dropped 7; count of bases not matched to a gene: 7. This CDR3 is CASSEPRGGPEKLFF. The CDR3 DNA reads TGTGCCAGCAGTGAACCACGAGGGGGCCCTGAAAAACTGTTTTTT. Together with reference TRBV25-1 and TRBJ1-4, the CDR3 gives the full variable domain: EADIYQTPRYLVIGTGKKITLECSQTMGHDKMYWYQQDPGMELHLIHYSYGVNSTEKGDLSSESTVSRIRTEHFPLTLESARPSHTSQYLCASSEPRGGPEKLFFGSGTQLSVL.

The gene calls are TRBV7-2 and TRBJ1-1, with a tentative D call TRBD1 (5 bases). CDR1 and CDR2 from the germline V gene are SGHTA and FQGNSA. CDR3 size: 14 residues. The V and J ends lost 5 bases and 1 base respectively, with 11 bases between them. The CDR3 sequence: CASSRSQGNTEAFF. Here the CDR3 DNA reads TGTGCCAGCAGCCGTTCTCAGGGGAACACTGAAGCTTTCTTT.

V usage is TRBV30 and J usage is TRBJ2-1, with D unclear. There are 11 residues in the CDR3. Germline CDR1 reads GTSNPN; CDR2 reads SVGIG (reference sequence). Trimming cost V 5 bases and J 4 bases, with 6 bases left between them. Here the CDR3 reads CAWLRYNEQFF. Here the CDR3 DNA reads TGTGCCTGGTTACGGTACAATGAGCAGTTCTTC.

This clone was seen only a few times. This CDR3 is CASSLQGSTEAFF. The CDR3 nucleotides read TGTGCCAGCAGTCTTCAGGGGAGCACTGAAGCTTTCTTT. The chain has TRBV6-1 and TRBJ1-1, with D maybe TRBD1 (6 bases). Germline loops: CDR1 MNHNS, CDR2 SASEGT. This CDR3 is 13 amino acids long. V was trimmed by 5 bases and J by 4 bases, leaving 11 bases between them.

This chain connects TRBV5-4 to TRBJ1-2; 9 bases fit TRBD1. Germline assignment: CDR1 SGHNT and CDR2 YYREEE (reference sequence). CDR3 length: 14 amino acids. V shed 1 base, J shed 8 bases, and the junction held 6 bases outside the gene matches. The CDR3 protein is CASSLITDRGGYTF. CDR3 coding DNA: TGTGCCAGCAGCTTGATCACGGACAGGGGCGGCTACACCTTC.

This chain links TRBV7-2 with TRBJ2-7, with a weak D call TRBD2 (7 bases). The CDR3 consists of 15 residues. CDR1 SGHTA and CDR2 FQGNSA come from the germline V gene. V dropped 3 bases and J dropped 5 bases, with 17 bases sitting between them. CDR3 DNA: TGTGCCAGCAGCTTCCCCCGGGGGGCTTTACACGAGCAGTACTTC. Translation: CASSFPRGALHEQYF.

The rearrangement links TRBV5-1 to TRBJ1-1; 7 nucleotides agree with TRBD1. CDR3 length: 14 amino acids. From germline, CDR1 is SGHRS and CDR2 YFSETQ. V lost 5 bases to trimming and J lost 4 bases; unmatched junction nucleotides: 8. CDR3 amino acids: CASRKRQGTTEAFF. DNA for the CDR3: TGCGCCAGCAGAAAGAGACAGGGAACCACTGAAGCTTTCTTT.

This chain links TRBV5-1 with TRBJ2-7; 8 nucleotides agree with TRBD1. From germline, CDR1 is SGHRS and CDR2 YFSETQ. Trimming cost V 4 bases and J 5 bases; bases outside gene matches: 5. This CDR3 has 13 amino acids. This chain's CDR3 is CASSRQGRDEQYF. The CDR3 nucleotides are TGCGCCAGCAGCCGACAGGGGCGAGACGAGCAGTACTTC.

The chain employs TRBV20-1 and TRBJ1-2; D remains ambiguous. V lost 7 bases to trimming and J lost 3 bases, with 9 bases between them. The length of the CDR3 is 11 residues. In germline, CDR1 is DFQATT, CDR2 SNEGSKA (reference sequence). The CDR3 sequence: CSVQQYYGYTF. The CDR3 DNA reads as TGCAGTGTACAACAGTACTATGGCTACACCTTC.

The V and J genes are TRBV7-3 and TRBJ2-1, with D possibly being TRBD2 (6 bases). The CDR3 is 16 amino acids. Germline V gene sequence: CDR1 SGHTA, CDR2 FQGTGA. V gave up 3 bases and J gave up 6 bases, with 18 bases separating them. DNA for the CDR3: TGTGCCAGCAGCTTGCCGCCGGGCGGACTACCCAATGAGCAGTTCTTC. It translates to CASSLPPGGLPNEQFF.

The CDR3 here is CASSQDAAGNTEAFF. The CDR3, as DNA: TGCGCCAGCAGCCAAGATGCAGCGGGGAACACTGAAGCTTTCTTT. The rearrangement links TRBV4-3 to TRBJ1-1; D remains ambiguous. The CDR3 extends over 15 amino acids. Germline V gene data show CDR1 as LGHNA and CDR2 as YSLEER. Trimming stripped 0 bases from V and 1 base from J, with 9 bases between.